These T cell receptor beta chains were read from a single sample in a study of cytomegalovirus exposure and HLA in healthy donors. Method: immunoSEQ multiplex PCR; TCRdb's copy keeps in-frame clones and lacks some. The table has more than 110,000 clones, roughly 82% seen once. Sequenced sample: PBMCs. The receptors were gathered from a man younger than 40 in good health and CMV-seronegative. Both conserved end residues are part of each CDR3. The D gene is left open where the match is weak. Rows may omit the clone size; those that give it use once, few, many or a size class.

j_gene	d_gene	abundance	v_gene	CDR3aa	CDR3nt
TRBJ2-2	.	.	TRBV2	CASSPFTPNTGELFF	TGTGCCAGCAGTCCCTTCACTCCGAACACCGGGGAGCTGTTTTTT
TRBJ2-1	TRBD2	.	TRBV7-9	CASSFFRTSGGYNEQFF	TGTGCCAGCAGCTTCTTTCGGACTAGCGGGGGTTACAATGAGCAGTTCTTC
TRBJ2-1	TRBD1	once	TRBV6-5	CASSSLGQGAYNEQFF	TGTGCCAGCAGTTCCCTTGGACAGGGGGCATACAATGAGCAGTTCTTC
TRBJ2-7	.	.	TRBV5-1	CASSPTGSNNEQYF	TGCGCCAGCAGCCCTACAGGGAGTAACAACGAGCAGTACTTC
TRBJ1-1	.	.	TRBV18	CASSPGGAMNTEAFF	TGTGCCAGCTCACCAGGGGGGGCAATGAACACTGAAGCTTTCTTT
TRBJ1-5	.	.	TRBV7-8	CASSLEGALSNQPQHF	TGTGCCAGCAGCTTAGAAGGGGCCCTTAGCAATCAGCCCCAGCATTTT
TRBJ1-5	.	.	TRBV7-2	CASSLGRAGAQHF	TGTGCCAGCAGCTTAGGCCGGGCGGGCGCCCAGCATTTT
TRBJ1-1	.	.	TRBV6-4	CVSAHSGEAFF	TGTGTCAGCGCCCACAGCGGTGAAGCTTTCTTT
TRBJ2-1	TRBD1	.	TRBV6-6	CASGIQGRGQFF	TGTGCCAGCGGAATACAGGGGAGAGGGCAGTTCTTC
TRBJ2-7	.	.	TRBV28	CAGSQTGYEQYF	TGTGCCGGCAGTCAAACAGGGTACGAGCAGTACTTC
TRBJ2-7	TRBD1	.	TRBV5-6	CASSFLGQGVSYEQYF	TGTGCCAGCAGCTTTCTCGGACAGGGGGTCTCCTACGAGCAGTACTTC
TRBJ2-3	TRBD2	.	TRBV9	CASSLRTSGSEGTQYF	TGTGCCAGCAGCCTCCGGACTAGCGGGAGCGAGGGTACGCAGTATTTT
TRBJ2-5	.	once	TRBV18	CASSPCQVLKETQYF	TGTGCCAGCTCACCTTGCCAGGTCCTAAAAGAGACCCAGTACTTC
TRBJ1-2	.	.	TRBV19	CASTQGGGYGYTF	TGTGCCAGTACCCAGGGAGGGGGCTATGGCTACACCTTC
TRBJ2-7	TRBD1	.	TRBV2	CASSEESQGAWEQYF	TGTGCCAGCAGTGAAGAGAGTCAGGGGGCTTGGGAGCAGTACTTC
TRBJ1-1	.	.	TRBV5-6	CASSAGATEAFF	TGTGCCAGCAGCGCTGGGGCCACTGAAGCTTTCTTT
TRBJ2-5	TRBD2	.	TRBV5-1	CASSLAGGGQETQYF	TGCGCCAGCAGCTTGGCCGGGGGGGGCCAAGAGACCCAGTACTTC
TRBJ1-5	TRBD1	.	TRBV7-8	CASSPLTGANQPQHF	TGTGCCAGCAGCCCTCTTACAGGGGCCAATCAGCCCCAGCATTTT
TRBJ2-5	.	.	TRBV5-5	CASSSLAGEETQYF	TGTGCCAGCAGCTCCCTGGCCGGGGAAGAGACCCAGTACTTC
TRBJ2-1	.	.	TRBV14	CASSQRGQDNEQFF	TGTGCCAGCAGCCAAAGGGGTCAGGACAATGAGCAGTTCTTC
TRBJ2-5	.	.	TRBV18	CASSPLPGSGIQETQYF	TGTGCCAGCTCACCACTCCCCGGGAGTGGGATCCAAGAGACCCAGTACTTC
TRBJ2-2	TRBD2	.	TRBV7-2	CASSQSGGILTGELFF	TGTGCCAGCAGCCAGAGCGGGGGGATTCTCACCGGGGAGCTGTTTTTT
TRBJ2-1	TRBD2	.	TRBV7-2	CASSLDRLAGGGGEQFF	TGTGCCAGCAGCTTAGACCGGCTAGCGGGAGGGGGTGGTGAGCAGTTCTTC
TRBJ1-2	.	.	TRBV10-2	CASSESTTGYGYTF	TGCGCCAGCAGTGAGTCGACGACTGGCTATGGCTACACCTTC
TRBJ2-7	.	.	TRBV7-8	CASSLVGGGEQYF	TGTGCCAGCAGCCTCGTGGGAGGCGGCGAGCAGTACTTC
TRBJ1-2	.	.	TRBV19	CASSIPAAVNYGYTF	TGTGCCAGTAGTATCCCTGCGGCAGTTAACTATGGCTACACCTTC
TRBJ1-2	.	.	TRBV18	CASSPRAYGYTF	TGTGCCAGCTCACCACGGGCGTATGGCTACACCTTC
TRBJ2-7	TRBD1	.	TRBV10-1	CASSPGGGYEQYF	TGCGCCAGCAGCCCAGGGGGTGGGTACGAGCAGTACTTC
TRBJ2-6	.	once	TRBV30	CAWTEGFSGANGLTF	TGTGCCTGGACGGAGGGCTTCTCTGGGGCCAACGGCCTGACTTTC
TRBJ2-5	.	.	TRBV14	CASSQETPVQETQYF	TGTGCCAGCAGCCAAGAAACCCCAGTCCAAGAGACCCAGTACTTC
TRBJ2-7	.	.	TRBV27	CASSADMSSYEQYF	TGTGCCAGCAGTGCCGACATGTCCTCCTACGAGCAGTACTTC
TRBJ2-7	TRBD1	few	TRBV6-5	CATGTGRYEQYF	TGTGCCACGGGGACAGGGAGGTACGAGCAGTACTTC
TRBJ1-2	.	many	TRBV6-1	CASSSRQFQNYGYTF	TGTGCCAGCAGTTCACGACAGTTCCAAAACTATGGCTACACCTTC
TRBJ2-5	TRBD2	once	TRBV6-1	CASSTAGGLETQYF	TGTGCCAGCAGTACGGCGGGGGGGCTCGAGACCCAGTACTTC
TRBJ2-3	TRBD2	.	TRBV2	CASRLLATTDTQYF	TGTGCCAGCAGGCTACTAGCGACTACAGATACGCAGTATTTT
TRBJ1-3	.	.	TRBV5-1	CASSVAGIGGNTIYF	TGCGCCAGCAGCGTGGCCGGGATAGGAGGAAACACCATATATTTT
TRBJ1-3	.	.	TRBV5-5	CASSLRTLKGNTIYF	TGTGCCAGCAGCTTGCGCACTTTAAAAGGAAACACCATATATTTT
TRBJ1-5	TRBD1	.	TRBV7-2	CASSWTGEDRPQHF	TGTGCCAGCAGCTGGACAGGGGAGGATCGGCCCCAGCATTTT
TRBJ2-2	.	.	TRBV19	CASSTYRVGTGELFF	TGTGCCAGTAGTACCTACAGGGTTGGGACCGGGGAGCTGTTTTTT
TRBJ2-1	.	.	TRBV4-1	CASGQKSSYNEQFF	TGCGCCAGCGGACAGAAGAGCTCCTACAATGAGCAGTTCTTC
TRBJ2-3	.	few	TRBV5-6	CASSKTDLTTDTQYF	TGTGCCAGCAGCAAAACGGACTTGACCACAGATACGCAGTATTTT
TRBJ1-1	.	.	TRBV11-2	CASSSPGGGRVEAFF	TGTGCCAGCAGCTCCCCGGGGGGGGGAAGGGTTGAAGCTTTCTTT
TRBJ2-7	.	few	TRBV30	CAWSVSFGRTYEQYF	TGTGCCTGGAGTGTAAGTTTTGGCCGAACCTACGAGCAGTACTTC
TRBJ2-7	TRBD1	.	TRBV19	CASSSQGYEQYF	TGTGCCAGTAGTTCACAGGGGTACGAGCAGTACTTC
TRBJ2-3	.	few	TRBV10-1	CASSELFEEQYF	TGCGCCAGCAGTGAGTTGTTTGAGGAGCAGTATTTT